Reported below is one TCR beta chain. With V trimmed by 3 bases and J by 7 bases, 7 bases remained unmatched. Germline V CDR1 and CDR2: MGHDK, SYGVNS. The CDR3 loop spans 15 amino acids. Original processing notes: Amplification of reference gene primers provided the estimated nucleated cell counts. The table came from immunoSEQ multiplex PCR; TCRdb's copy has only in-frame clones and leaves some out. That table furnishes V, J and clone size, whereas the DNA furnished D and trimming. The sample has tens of thousands of clones, nearly 90% seen once; the top ten hold roughly a tenth. The data belong to a study of blood T cell repertoires in COVID-19. Study context: PBMCs, B-cell-depleted T cells, or T cells provided the cDNA or gDNA that made up the material.

The chain joins TRBV25-1 to TRBJ2-2; 8 bases fit TRBD1. Sample: peripheral blood. The sequence derives from a human donor in a cohort sampled during active COVID-19. The donor label of this sample is uncertain. The CDR3 region has the DNA TGTGCCAGCAGTGATGACAGGGGTCCGGACGGGGAGCTGTTTTTT. Translating gives CASSDDRGPDGELFF.